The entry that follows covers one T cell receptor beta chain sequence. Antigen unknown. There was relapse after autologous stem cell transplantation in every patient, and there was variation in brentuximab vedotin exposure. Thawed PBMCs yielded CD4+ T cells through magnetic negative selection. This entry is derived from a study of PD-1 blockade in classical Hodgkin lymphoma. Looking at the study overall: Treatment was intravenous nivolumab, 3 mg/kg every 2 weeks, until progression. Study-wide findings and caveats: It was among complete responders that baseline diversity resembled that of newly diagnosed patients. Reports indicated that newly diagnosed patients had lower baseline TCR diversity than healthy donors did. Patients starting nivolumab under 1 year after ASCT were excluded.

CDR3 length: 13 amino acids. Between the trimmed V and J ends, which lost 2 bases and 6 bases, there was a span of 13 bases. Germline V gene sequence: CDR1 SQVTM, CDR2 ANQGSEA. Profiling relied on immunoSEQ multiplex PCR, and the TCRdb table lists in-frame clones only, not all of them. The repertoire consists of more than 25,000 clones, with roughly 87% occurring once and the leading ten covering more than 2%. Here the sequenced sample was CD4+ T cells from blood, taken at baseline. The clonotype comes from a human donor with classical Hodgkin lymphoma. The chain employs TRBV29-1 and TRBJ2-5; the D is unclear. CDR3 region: CSVEQGFEQTQYF. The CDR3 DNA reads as TGCAGCGTTGAACAAGGGTTCGAACAGACCCAGTACTTC. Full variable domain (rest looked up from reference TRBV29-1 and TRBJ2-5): SAVISQKPSRDICQRGTSLTIQCQVDSQVTMMFWYRQQPGQSLTLIATANQGSEATYESGFVIDKFPISRPNLTFSTLTVSNMSPEDSSIYLCSVEQGFEQTQYFGPGTRLLVL.